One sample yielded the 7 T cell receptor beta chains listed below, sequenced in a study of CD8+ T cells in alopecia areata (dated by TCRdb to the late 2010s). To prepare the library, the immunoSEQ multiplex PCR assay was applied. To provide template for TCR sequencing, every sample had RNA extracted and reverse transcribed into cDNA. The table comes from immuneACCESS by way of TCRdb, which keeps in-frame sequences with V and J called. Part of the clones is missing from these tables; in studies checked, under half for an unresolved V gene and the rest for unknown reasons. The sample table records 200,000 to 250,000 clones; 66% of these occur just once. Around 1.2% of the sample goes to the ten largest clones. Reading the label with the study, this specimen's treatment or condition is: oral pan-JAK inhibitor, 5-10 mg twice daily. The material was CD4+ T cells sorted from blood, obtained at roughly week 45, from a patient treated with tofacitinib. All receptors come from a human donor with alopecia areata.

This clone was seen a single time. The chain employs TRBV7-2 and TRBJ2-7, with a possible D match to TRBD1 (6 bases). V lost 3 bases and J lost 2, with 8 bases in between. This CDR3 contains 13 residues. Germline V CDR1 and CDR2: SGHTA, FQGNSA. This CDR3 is CASSFTGTYEQYF. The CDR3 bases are TGTGCCAGCAGCTTCACAGGGACCTACGAGCAGTACTTC.

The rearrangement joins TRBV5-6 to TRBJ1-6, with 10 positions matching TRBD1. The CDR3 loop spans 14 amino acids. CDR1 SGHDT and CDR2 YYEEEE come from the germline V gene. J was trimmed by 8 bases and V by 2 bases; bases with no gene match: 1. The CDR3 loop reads CASSFGTGDSPLHF. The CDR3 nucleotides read TGTGCCAGCAGCTTCGGGACAGGGGATTCACCCCTCCACTTT.

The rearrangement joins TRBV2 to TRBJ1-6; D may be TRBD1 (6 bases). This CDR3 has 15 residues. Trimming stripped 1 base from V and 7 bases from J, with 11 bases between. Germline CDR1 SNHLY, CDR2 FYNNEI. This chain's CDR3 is CASSEDRTVNSPLHF. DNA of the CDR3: TGTGCCAGCAGTGAAGACAGGACAGTAAATTCACCCCTCCACTTT.

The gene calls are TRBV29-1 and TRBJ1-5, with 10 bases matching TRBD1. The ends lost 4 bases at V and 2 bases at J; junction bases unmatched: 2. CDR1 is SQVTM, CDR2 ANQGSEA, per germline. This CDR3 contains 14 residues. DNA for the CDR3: TGCAGCGTTGGACAGGGGGCCGGCAATCAGCCCCAGCATTTT. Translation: CSVGQGAGNQPQHF.

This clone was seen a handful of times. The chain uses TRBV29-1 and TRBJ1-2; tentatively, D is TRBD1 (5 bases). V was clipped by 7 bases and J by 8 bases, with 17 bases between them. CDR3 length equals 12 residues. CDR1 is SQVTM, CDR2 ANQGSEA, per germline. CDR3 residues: CSGRDPGKGYTF. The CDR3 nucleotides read TGCAGCGGCAGGGACCCAGGAAAAGGCTACACCTTC. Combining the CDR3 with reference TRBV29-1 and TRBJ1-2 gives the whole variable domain SAVISQKPSRDICQRGTSLTIQCQVDSQVTMMFWYRQQPGQSLTLIATANQGSEATYESGFVIDKFPISRPNLTFSTLTVSNMSPEDSSIYLCSGRDPGKGYTFGSGTRLTVV.

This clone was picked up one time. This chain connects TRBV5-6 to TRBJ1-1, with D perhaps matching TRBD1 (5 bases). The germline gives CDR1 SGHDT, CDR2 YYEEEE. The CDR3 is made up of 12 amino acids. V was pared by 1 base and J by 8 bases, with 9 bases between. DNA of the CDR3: TGTGCCAGCAGCTTGTCGGGACGGGAAGCTTTCTTT. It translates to CASSLSGREAFF.

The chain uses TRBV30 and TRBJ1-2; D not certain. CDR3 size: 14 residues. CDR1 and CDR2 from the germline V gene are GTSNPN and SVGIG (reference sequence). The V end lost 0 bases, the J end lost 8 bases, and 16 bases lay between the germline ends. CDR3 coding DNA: TGTGCCTGGAGTGTAGGGATAGATGCGGGCGGCTACACCTTC. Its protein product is CAWSVGIDAGGYTF. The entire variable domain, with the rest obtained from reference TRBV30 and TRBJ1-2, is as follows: SQTIHQWPATLVQPVGSPLSLECTVEGTSNPNLYWYRQAAGRGLQLLFYSVGIGQISSEVPQNLSASRPQDRQFILSSKKLLLSDSGFYLCAWSVGIDAGGYTFGSGTRLTVV.